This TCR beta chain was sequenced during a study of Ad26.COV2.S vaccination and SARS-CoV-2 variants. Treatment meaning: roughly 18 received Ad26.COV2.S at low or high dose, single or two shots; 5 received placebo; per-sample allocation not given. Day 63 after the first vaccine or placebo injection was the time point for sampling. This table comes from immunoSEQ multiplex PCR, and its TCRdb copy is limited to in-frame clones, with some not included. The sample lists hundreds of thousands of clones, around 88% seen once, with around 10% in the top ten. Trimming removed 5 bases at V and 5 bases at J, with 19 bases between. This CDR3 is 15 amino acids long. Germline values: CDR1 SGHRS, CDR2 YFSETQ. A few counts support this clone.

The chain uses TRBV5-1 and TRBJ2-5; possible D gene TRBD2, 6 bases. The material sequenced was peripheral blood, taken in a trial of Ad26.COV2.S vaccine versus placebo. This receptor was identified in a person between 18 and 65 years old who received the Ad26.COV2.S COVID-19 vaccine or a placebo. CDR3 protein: CASSQGGTLQETQYF. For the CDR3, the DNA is TGCGCCAGCAGTCAAGGCGGGACGCTCCAGGAGACCCAGTACTTC.